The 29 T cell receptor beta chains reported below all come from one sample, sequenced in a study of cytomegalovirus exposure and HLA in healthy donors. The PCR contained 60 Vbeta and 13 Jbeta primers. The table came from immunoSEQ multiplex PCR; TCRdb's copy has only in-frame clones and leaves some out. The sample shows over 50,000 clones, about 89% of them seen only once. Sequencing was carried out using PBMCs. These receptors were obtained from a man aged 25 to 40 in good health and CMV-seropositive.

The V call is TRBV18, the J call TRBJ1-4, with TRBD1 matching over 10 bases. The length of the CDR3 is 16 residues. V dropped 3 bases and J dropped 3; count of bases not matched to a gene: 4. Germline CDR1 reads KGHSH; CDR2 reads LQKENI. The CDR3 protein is CASSPRQGAANEKLFF. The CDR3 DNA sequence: TGTGCCAGCTCACCCCGACAGGGGGCAGCTAATGAAAAACTGTTTTTT.

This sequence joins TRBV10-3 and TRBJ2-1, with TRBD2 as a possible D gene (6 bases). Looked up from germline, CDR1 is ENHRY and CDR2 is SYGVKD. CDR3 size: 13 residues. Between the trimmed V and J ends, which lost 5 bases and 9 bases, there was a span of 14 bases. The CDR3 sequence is CAISKIASAEQFF. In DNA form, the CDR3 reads TGTGCCATCAGTAAAATCGCTAGCGCTGAGCAGTTCTTC.

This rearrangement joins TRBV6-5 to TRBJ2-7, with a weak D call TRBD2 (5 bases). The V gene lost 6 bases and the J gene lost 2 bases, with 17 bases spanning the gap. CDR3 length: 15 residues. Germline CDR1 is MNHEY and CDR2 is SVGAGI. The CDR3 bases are TGTGCCAGCAGCTCCTCCTCGGGGTCCCCCTACGAGCAGTACTTC. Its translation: CASSSSSGSPYEQYF.

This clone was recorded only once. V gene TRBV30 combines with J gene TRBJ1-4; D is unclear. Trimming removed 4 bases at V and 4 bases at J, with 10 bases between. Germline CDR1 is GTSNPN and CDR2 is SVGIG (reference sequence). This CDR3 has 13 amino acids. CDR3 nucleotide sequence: TGTGCCTGGACCGAACCGAGTAATGAAAAACTGTTTTTT. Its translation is CAWTEPSNEKLFF.

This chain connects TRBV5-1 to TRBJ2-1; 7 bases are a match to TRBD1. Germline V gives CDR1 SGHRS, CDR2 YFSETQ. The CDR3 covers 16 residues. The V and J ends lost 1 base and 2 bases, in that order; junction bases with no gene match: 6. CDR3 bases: TGCGCCAGCAGCTTGCCCACAGGGGACGCCTACAATGAGCAGTTCTTC. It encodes CASSLPTGDAYNEQFF.

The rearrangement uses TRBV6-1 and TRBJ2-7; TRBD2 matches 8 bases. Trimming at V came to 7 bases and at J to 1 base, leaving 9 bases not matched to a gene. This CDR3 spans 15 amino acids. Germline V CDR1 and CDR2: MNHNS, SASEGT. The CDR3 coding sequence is TGTGCCAGCAACAGGGTTAGCGGGATATCCTACGAGCAGTACTTC. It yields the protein CASNRVSGISYEQYF.

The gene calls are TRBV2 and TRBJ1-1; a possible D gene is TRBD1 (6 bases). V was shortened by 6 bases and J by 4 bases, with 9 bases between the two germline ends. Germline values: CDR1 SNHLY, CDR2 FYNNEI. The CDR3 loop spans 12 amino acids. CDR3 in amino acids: CASRPTGTEAFF. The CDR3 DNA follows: TGTGCCAGCAGACCGACAGGCACTGAAGCTTTCTTT.

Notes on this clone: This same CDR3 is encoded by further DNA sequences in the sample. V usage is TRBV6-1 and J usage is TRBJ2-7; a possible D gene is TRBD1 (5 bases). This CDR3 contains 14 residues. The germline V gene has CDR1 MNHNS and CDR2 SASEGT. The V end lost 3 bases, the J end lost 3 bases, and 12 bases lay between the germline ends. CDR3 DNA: TGTGCCAGCAGTGAGGAAGTGACAGACTACGAGCAGTACTTC. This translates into CASSEEVTDYEQYF.

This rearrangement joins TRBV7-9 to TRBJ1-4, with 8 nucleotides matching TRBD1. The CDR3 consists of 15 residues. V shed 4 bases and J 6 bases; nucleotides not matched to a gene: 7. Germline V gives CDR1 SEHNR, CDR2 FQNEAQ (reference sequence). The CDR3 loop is CASSSTGTGDEKLFF. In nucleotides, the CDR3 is TGTGCCAGCAGCTCAACCGGGACAGGCGATGAAAAACTGTTTTTT.

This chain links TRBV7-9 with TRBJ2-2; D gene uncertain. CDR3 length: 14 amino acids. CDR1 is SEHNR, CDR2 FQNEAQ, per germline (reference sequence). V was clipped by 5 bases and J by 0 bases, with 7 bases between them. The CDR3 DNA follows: TGTGCCAGCAGCCCACAAACGAACACCGGGGAGCTGTTTTTT. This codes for CASSPQTNTGELFF.

The CDR3 bases are TGCAGCGTTCCACTGACTCTACGGGGCAATGAGCAGTTCTTC. Translated, it gives CSVPLTLRGNEQFF. The rearrangement joins TRBV29-1 to TRBJ2-1; possible D gene TRBD2, 5 bases. Trimming took 5 bases from V and 6 from J, leaving 17 bases between them. CDR3 length equals 14 residues. Germline V lookup: CDR1 SQVTM, CDR2 ANQGSEA.

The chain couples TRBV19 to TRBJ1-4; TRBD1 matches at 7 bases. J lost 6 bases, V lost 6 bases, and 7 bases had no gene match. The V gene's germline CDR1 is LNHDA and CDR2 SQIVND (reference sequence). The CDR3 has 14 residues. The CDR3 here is CASRNDRVDEKLFF. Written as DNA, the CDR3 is TGTGCCAGTAGGAATGACAGGGTTGATGAAAAACTGTTTTTT.

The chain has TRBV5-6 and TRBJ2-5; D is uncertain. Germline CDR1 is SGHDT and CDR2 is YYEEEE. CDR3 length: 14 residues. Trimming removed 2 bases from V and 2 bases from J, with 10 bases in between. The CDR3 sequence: CASSFWAVQETQYF. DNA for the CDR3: TGTGCCAGCAGCTTTTGGGCAGTTCAAGAGACCCAGTACTTC.

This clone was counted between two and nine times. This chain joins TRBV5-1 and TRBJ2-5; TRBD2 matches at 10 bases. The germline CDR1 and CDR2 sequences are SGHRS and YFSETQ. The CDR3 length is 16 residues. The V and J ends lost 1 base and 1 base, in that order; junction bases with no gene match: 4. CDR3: CASSLTSGNTQETQYF. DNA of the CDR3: TGCGCCAGCAGCTTGACTAGCGGGAACACCCAAGAGACCCAGTACTTC. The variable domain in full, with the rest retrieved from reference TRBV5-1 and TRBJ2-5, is KAGVTQTPRYLIKTRGQQVTLSCSPISGHRSVSWYQQTPGQGLQFLFEYFSETQRNKGNFPGRFSGRQFSNSRSEMNVSTLELGDSALYLCASSLTSGNTQETQYFGPGTRLLVL.

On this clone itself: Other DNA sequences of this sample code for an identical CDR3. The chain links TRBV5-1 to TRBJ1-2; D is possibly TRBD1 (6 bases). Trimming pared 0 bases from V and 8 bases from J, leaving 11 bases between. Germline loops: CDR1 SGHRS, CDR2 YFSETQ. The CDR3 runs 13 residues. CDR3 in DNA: TGCGCCAGCAGCTTGGAGCAGGGGTACGGCTACACCTTC. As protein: CASSLEQGYGYTF. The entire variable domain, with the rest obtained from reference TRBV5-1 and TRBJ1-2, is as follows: KAGVTQTPRYLIKTRGQQVTLSCSPISGHRSVSWYQQTPGQGLQFLFEYFSETQRNKGNFPGRFSGRQFSNSRSEMNVSTLELGDSALYLCASSLEQGYGYTFGSGTRLTVV.

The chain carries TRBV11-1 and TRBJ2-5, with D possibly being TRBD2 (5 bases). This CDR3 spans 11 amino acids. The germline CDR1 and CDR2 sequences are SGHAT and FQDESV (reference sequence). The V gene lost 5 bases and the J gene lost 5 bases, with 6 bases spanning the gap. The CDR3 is CASSRRETQYF. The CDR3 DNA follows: TGTGCCAGCAGCCGGAGGGAGACCCAGTACTTC.

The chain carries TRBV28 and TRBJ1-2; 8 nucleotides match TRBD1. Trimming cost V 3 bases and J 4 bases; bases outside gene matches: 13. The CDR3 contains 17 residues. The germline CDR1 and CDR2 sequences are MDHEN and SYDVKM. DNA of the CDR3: TGTGCCAGCAGTTTCGTTAACAGGGGGATGATCGGCTATGGCTACACCTTC. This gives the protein CASSFVNRGMIGYGYTF.

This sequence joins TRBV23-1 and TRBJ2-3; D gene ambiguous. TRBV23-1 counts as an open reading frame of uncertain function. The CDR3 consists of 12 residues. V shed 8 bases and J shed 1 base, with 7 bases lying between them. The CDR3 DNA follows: TGCGCCAGCGACTGCTGCACAGATACGCAGTATTTT. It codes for CASDCCTDTQYF.

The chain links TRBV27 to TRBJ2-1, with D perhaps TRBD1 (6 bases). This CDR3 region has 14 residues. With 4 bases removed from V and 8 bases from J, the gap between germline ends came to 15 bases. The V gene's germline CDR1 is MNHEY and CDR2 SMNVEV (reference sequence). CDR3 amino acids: CASSSDWTVDEQFF. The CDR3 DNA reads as TGTGCCAGCAGTTCGGATTGGACAGTCGATGAGCAGTTCTTC.

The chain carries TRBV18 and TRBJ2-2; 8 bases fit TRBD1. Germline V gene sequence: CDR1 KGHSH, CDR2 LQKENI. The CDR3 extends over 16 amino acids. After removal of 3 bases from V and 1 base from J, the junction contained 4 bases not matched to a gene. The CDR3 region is CASSPLGTGNTGELFF. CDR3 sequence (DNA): TGTGCCAGCTCACCGCTGGGGACAGGGAACACCGGGGAGCTGTTTTTT.

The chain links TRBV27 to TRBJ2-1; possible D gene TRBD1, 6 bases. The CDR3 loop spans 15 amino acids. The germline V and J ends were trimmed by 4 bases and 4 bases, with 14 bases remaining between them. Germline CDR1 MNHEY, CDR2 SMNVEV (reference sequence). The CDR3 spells CASSWGRTGYNEQFF. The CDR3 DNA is TGTGCCAGCAGTTGGGGGCGGACTGGTTACAATGAGCAGTTCTTC.

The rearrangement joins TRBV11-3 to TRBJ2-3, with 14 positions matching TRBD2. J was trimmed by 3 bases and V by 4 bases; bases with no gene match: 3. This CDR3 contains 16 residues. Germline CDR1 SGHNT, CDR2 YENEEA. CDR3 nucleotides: TGTGCCAGCAGCTGGGGGACTAGCGGGAGAACAGATACGCAGTATTTT. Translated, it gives CASSWGTSGRTDTQYF. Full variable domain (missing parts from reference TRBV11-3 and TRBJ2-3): EAGVVQSPRYKIIEKKQPVAFWCNPISGHNTLYWYLQNLGQGPELLIRYENEEAVDDSQLPKDRFSAERLKGVDSTLKIQPAELGDSAVYLCASSWGTSGRTDTQYFGPGTRLTVL.

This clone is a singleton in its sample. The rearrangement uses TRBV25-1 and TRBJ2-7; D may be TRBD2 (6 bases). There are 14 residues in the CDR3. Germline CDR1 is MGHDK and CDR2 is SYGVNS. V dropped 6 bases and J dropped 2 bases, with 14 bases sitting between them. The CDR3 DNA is TGTGCCAGCAGCCCGGGGGAGACACCCTACGAGCAGTACTTC. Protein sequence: CASSPGETPYEQYF.

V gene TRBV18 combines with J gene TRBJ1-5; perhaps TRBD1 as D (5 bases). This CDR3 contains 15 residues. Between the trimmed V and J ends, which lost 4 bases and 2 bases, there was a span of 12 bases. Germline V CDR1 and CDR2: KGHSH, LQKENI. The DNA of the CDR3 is TGTGCCAGCTCACTAAATACAGGTGGCAATCAGCCCCAGCATTTT. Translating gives CASSLNTGGNQPQHF.

The CDR3 protein is CASSPGSQNQPQHF. The DNA of the CDR3 is TGCGCCAGCAGCCCCGGGTCGCAGAATCAGCCCCAGCATTTT. This chain connects TRBV5-1 to TRBJ1-5, with D hard to call. There are 14 residues in the CDR3. Trimming removed 4 bases from V and 4 bases from J, with 12 bases in between. CDR1 and CDR2 from the germline V gene are SGHRS and YFSETQ.

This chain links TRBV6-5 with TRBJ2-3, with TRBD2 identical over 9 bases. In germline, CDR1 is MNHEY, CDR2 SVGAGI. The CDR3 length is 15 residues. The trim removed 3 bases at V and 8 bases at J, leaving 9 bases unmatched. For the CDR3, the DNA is TGTGCCAGCAGTTATGGGGGGAGCGGGAGGAGTACGCAGTATTTT. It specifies CASSYGGSGRSTQYF.

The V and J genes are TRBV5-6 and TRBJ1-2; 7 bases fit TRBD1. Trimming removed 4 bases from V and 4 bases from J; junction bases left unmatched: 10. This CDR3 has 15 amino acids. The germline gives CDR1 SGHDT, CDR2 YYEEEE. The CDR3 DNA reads TGTGCCAGCAGCGCGTACCCAGGGGGAAGCTATGGCTACACCTTC. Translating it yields CASSAYPGGSYGYTF.

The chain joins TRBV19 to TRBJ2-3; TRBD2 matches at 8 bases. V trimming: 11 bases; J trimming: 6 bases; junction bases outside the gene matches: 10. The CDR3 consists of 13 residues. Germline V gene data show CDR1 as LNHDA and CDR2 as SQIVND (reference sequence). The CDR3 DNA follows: TGTGCCTCAGAGGAGCGGGGGAGGGATACGCAGTATTTT. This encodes CASEERGRDTQYF.

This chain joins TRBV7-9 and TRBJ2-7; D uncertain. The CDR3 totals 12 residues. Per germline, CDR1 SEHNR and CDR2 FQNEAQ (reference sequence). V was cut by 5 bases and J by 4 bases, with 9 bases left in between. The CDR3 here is CASSLIGYEQYF. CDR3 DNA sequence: TGTGCCAGCAGCCTGATCGGGTACGAGCAGTACTTC. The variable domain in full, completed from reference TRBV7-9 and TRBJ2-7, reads DTGVSQNPRHKITKRGQNVTFRCDPISEHNRLYWYRQTLGQGPEFLTYFQNEAQLEKSRLLSDRFSAERPKGSFSTLEIQRTEQGDSAMYLCASSLIGYEQYFGPGTRLTVT.